These T cell receptor beta chains were read from a single sample in a study of shared clonotypes between healthy human individuals. The repertoire was sequenced with immunoSEQ multiplex PCR; TCRdb's copy has only in-frame clones and lacks some. Among about 2 million clones listed, approximately 95% were seen once. Sequencing was done on a sample of naive CD8+ T cells sorted from blood. These receptors all come from a man younger than 35 in good health. Both conserved end residues are part of each CDR3.

TRBJ1-2,TRBV29-1,CSVDRPSYGYTF
TRBJ2-1,TRBV10-1,CASTEAVTKNEQFF
TRBJ1-5,TRBV28,CASSPGQGYQPQHF
TRBJ1-5,TRBV7-8,CASSPGGNNQPQHF
TRBJ2-7,TRBV11-2,CASSLIWSHSYEQYF
TRBJ1-4,TRBV25-1,CASSLTGATNEKLFF
TRBJ2-3,TRBV27,CASSLRGLAGTDTQYF
TRBJ2-1,TRBV11-2,CASSLDANYNEQFF
TRBJ2-3,TRBV7-9,CASSPGEGDTDTQYF
TRBJ2-1,TRBV27,CASSSRQVSYNEQFF
TRBJ2-7,TRBV5-4,CASSPTTPRVDEQYF
TRBJ2-7,TRBV9,CASSVGSGLSRYEQYF
TRBJ1-4,TRBV18,CASSPTGTSGNEKLFF
TRBJ2-5,TRBV29-1,CSVDISGETQYF
TRBJ2-7,TRBV2,CASLPPDRVSYEQYF
TRBJ2-7,TRBV2,CASRLTGGALVQYF
TRBJ1-3,TRBV13,CASSLPGAENTIYF